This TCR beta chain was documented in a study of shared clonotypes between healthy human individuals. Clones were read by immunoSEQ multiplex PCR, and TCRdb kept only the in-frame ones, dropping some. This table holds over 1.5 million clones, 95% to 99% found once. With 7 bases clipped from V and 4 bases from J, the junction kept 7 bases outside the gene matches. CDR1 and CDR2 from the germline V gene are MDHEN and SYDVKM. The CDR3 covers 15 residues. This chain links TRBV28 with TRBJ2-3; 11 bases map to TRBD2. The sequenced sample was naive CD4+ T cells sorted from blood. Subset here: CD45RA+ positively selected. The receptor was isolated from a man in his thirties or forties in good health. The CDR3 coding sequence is TGTGCCAGCACGGCTAGCGGGAGGCCAGCAGATACGCAGTATTTT. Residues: CASTASGRPADTQYF. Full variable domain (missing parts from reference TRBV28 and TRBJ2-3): DVKVTQSSRYLVKRTGEKVFLECVQDMDHENMFWYRQDPGLGLRLIYFSYDVKMKEKGDIPEGYSVSREKKERFSLILESASTNQTSMYLCASTASGRPADTQYFGPGTRLTVL.